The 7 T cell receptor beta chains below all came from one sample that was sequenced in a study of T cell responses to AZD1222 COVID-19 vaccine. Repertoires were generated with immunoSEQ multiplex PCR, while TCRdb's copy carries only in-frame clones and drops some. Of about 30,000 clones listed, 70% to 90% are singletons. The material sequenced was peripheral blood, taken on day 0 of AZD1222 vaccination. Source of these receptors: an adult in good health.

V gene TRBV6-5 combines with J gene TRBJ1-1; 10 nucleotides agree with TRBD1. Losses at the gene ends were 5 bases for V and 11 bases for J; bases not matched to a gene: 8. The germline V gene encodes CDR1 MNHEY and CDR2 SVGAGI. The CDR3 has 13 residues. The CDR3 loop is CASSLDRGRGAFF. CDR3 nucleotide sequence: TGTGCCAGCAGTCTAGACAGGGGGCGAGGGGCTTTCTTT.

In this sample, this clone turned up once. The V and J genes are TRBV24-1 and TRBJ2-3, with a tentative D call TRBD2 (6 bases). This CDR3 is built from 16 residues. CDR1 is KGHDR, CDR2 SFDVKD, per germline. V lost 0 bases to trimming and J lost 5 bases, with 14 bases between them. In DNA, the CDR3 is TGTGCCACCAGTGATTTGCTTGGGGGACTTGGAGATACGCAGTATTTT. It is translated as CATSDLLGGLGDTQYF.

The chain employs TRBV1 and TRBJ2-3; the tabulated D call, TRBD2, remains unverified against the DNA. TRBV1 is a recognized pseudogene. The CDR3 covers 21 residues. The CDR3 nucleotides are TGCACCAGCAGCCAAGATCATGTATTTAGCGGGGTGGTCCGTAGCACAGATACGCAGTATTTT. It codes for CTSSQDHVFSGVVRSTDTQYF.

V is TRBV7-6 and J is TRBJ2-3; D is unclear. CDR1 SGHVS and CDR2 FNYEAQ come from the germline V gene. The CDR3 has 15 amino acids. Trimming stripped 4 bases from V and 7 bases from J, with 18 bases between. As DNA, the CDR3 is TGTGCCAGCAGCTCGACGGACGGGTCCGTGAATACGCAGTATTTT. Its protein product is CASSSTDGSVNTQYF.

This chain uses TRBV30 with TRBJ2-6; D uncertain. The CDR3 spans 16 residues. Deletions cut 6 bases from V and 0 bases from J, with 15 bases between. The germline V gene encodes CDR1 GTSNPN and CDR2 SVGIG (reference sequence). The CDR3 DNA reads TGTGCCTGCGCGTCCGGGCTTACCTCTGGGGCCAACGTCCTGACTTTC. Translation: CACASGLTSGANVLTF.

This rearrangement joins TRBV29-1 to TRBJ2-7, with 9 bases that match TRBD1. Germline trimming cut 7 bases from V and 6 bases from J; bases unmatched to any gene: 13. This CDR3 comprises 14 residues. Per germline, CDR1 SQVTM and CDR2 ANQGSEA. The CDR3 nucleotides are TGCAGCGCAACTCGGACAGGGGATATTCGCGAGCAGTACTTC. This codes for CSATRTGDIREQYF.

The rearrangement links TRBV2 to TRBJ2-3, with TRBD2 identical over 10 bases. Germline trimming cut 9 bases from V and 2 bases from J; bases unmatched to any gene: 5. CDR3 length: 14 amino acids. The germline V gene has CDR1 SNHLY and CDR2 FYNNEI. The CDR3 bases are TGTGCCAGTAGGACTAGCGGACCCACAGATACGCAGTATTTT. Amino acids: CASRTSGPTDTQYF.